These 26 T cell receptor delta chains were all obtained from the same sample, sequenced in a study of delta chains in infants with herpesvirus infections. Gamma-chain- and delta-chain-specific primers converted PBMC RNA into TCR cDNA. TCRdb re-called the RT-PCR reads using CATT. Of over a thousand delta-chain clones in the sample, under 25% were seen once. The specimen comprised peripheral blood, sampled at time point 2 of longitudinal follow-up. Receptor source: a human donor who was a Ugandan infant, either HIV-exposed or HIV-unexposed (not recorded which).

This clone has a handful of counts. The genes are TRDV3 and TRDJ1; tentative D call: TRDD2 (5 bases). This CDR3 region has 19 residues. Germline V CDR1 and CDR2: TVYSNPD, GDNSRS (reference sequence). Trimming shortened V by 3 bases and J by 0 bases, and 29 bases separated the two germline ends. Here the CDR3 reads CAFLFLTPTSWPHTDKLIF. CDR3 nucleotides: TGTGCCTTCCTGTTCCTGACCCCGACCTCTTGGCCCCACACCGATAAACTCATCTTT. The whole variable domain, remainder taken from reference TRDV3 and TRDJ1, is CDKVTQSSPDQTVASGSEVVLLCTYDTVYSNPDLFWYRIRPDYSFQFVFYGDNSRSEGADFTQGRFSVKHILTQKAFHLVISPVRTEDSATYYCAFLFLTPTSWPHTDKLIFGKGTRVTVEP.

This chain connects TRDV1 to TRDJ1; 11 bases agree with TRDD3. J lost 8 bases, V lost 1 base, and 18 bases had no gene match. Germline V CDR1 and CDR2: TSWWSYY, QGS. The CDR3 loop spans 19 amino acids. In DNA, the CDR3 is TGTGCTCTTGGGGAACCGACGAAATTCCTGACTGGGGGATATATGAAACTCATCTTT. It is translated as CALGEPTKFLTGGYMKLIF.

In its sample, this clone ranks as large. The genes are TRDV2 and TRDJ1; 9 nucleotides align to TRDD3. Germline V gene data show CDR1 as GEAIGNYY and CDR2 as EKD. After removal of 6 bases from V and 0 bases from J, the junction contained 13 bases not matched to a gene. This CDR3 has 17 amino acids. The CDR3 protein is CACNRGYADEYTDKLIF. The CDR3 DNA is TGTGCCTGTAATCGGGGATACGCGGACGAGTACACCGATAAACTCATCTTT.

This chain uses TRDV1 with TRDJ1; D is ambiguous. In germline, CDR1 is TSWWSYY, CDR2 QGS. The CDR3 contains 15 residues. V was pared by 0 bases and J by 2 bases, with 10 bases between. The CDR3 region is CALGELELPTDKLIF. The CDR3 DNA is TGTGCTCTTGGGGAACTAGAACTACCGACCGATAAACTCATCTTT.

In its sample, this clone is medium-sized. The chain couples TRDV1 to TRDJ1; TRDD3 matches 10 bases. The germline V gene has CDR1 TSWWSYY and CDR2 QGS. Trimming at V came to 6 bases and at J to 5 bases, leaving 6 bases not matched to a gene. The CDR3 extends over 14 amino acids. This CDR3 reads CALGSCWGIDKLIF. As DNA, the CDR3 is TGTGCTCTTGGATCCTGCTGGGGGATAGATAAACTCATCTTT.

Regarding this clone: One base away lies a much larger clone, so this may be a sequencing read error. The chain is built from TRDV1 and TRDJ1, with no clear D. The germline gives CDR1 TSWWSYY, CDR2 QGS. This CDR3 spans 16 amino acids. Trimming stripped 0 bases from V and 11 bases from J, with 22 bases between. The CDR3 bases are TGTGCTCTTGGGGAACTATGCCCCTTGTGGGACCGTAGGCTCATCTTT. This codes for CALGELCPLWDRRLIF.

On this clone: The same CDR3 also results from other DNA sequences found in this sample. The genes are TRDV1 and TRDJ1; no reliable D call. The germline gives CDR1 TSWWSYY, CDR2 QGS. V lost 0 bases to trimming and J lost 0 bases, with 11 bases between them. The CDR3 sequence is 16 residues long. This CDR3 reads CALGELERGYTDKLIF. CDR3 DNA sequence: TGTGCTCTTGGGGAACTAGAGCGAGGTTACACCGATAAACTCATCTTT.

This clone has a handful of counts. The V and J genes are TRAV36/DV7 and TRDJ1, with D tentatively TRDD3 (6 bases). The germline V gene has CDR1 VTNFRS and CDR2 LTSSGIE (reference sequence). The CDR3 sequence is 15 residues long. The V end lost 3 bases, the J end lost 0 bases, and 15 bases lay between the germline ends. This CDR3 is CAVVTGFQYTDKLIF. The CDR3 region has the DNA TGTGCTGTGGTGACTGGGTTTCAGTACACCGATAAACTCATCTTT.

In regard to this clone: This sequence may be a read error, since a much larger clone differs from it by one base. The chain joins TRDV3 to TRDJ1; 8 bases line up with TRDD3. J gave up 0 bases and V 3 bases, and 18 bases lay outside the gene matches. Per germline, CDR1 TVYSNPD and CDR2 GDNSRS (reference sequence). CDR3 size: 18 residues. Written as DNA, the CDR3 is TGTGCCTTCGGCCTTACCCTTACTGGGGGGGTGTACACCGATAAACTCATCTTT. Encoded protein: CAFGLTLTGGVYTDKLIF.

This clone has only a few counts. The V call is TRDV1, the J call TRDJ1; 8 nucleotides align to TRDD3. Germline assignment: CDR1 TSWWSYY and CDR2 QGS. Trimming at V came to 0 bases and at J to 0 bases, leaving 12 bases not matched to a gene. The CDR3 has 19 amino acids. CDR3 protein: CALGELACTGGSYTDKLIF. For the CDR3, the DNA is TGTGCTCTTGGGGAACTAGCTTGTACTGGGGGGTCCTACACCGATAAACTCATCTTT.

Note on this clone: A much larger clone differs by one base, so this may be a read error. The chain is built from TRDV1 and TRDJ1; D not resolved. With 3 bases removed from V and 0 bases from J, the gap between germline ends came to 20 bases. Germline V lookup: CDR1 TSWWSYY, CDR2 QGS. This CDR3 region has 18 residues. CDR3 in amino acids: CALGEPRMAYGYTDKLIF. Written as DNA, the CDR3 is TGTGCTCTTGGGGAGCCGAGGATGGCCTATGGGTACACCGATAAACTCATCTTT.

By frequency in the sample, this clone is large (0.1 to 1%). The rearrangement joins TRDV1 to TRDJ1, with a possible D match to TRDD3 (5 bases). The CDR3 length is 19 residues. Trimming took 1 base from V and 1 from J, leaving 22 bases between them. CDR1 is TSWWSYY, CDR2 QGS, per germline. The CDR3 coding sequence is TGTGCTCTTGGGGAACGTGGGGCAGGGGCATCACGGGTCACCGATAAACTCATCTTT. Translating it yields CALGERGAGASRVTDKLIF.

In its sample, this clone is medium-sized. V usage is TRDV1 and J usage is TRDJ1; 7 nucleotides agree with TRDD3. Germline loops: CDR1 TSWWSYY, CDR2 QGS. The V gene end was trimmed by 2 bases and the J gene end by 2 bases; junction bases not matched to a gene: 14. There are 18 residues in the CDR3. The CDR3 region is CALGERSLRGDLTDKLIF. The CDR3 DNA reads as TGTGCTCTTGGGGAAAGGTCTCTACGGGGGGATTTAACCGATAAACTCATCTTT.

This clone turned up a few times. CDR3 DNA sequence: TGTGCTCTTGGGGAACTAGTCCACCAGACTGGGGGATACGCATTCACCGATAAACTCATCTTT. Encoded protein: CALGELVHQTGGYAFTDKLIF. The chain is built from TRDV1 and TRDJ1; TRDD3 agrees at 13 bases. CDR3 size: 21 residues. From germline, CDR1 is TSWWSYY and CDR2 QGS. The trim removed 0 bases at V and 1 base at J, leaving 14 bases unmatched.

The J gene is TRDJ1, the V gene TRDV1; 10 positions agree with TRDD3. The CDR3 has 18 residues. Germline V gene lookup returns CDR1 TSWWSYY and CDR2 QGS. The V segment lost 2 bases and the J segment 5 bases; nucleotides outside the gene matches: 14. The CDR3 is CALGEGGRFYWGIDKLIF. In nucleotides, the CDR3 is TGTGCTCTTGGGGAAGGGGGGAGATTTTACTGGGGGATTGATAAACTCATCTTT.

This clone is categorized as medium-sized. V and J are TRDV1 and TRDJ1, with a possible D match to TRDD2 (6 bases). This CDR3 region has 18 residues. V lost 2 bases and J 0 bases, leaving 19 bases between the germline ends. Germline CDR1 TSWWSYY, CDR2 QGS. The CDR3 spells CALGERSYGGAYTDKLIF. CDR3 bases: TGTGCTCTTGGGGAAAGGTCCTACGGGGGGGCATACACCGATAAACTCATCTTT.

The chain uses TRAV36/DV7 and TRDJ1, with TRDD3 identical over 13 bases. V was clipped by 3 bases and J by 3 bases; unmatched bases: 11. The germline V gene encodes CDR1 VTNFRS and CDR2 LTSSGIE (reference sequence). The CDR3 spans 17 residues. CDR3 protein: CAVVPSYWGIRADKLIF. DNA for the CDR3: TGTGCTGTGGTCCCTTCCTACTGGGGGATACGGGCCGATAAACTCATCTTT. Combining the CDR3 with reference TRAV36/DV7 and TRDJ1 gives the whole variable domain EDKVVQSPLSLVVHEGDTVTLNCSYEVTNFRSLLWYKQEKKAPTFLFMLTSSGIEKKSGRLSSILDKKELSSILNITATQTGDSAIYLCAVVPSYWGIRADKLIFGKGTRVTVEP.

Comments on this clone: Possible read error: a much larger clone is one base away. The CDR3 is CASRPSGIARHLIF. DNA for the CDR3: TGTGCCTCACGGCCTTCCGGAATCGCCAGACACCTGATCTTT. The chain joins TRDV3 to TRDJ4; D is possibly TRDD2 (6 bases). CDR1 and CDR2 (germline): TVYSNPD, GDNSRS (reference sequence). CDR3 length equals 14 residues.

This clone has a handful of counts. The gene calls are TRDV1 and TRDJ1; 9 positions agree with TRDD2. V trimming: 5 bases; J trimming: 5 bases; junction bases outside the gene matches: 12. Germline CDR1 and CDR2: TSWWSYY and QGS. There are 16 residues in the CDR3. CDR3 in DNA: TGTGCTCTTGGGAACCTTCCTACTCAACTGGGGGATAAACTCATCTTT. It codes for CALGNLPTQLGDKLIF.

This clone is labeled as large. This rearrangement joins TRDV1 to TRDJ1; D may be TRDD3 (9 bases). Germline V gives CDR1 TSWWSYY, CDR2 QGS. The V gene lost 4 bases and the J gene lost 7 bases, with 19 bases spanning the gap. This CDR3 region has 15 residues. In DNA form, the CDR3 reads TGTGCTCTTGGGGGACTTCCTACTGGGGGACGTAAACTCATCTTT. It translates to CALGGLPTGGRKLIF.

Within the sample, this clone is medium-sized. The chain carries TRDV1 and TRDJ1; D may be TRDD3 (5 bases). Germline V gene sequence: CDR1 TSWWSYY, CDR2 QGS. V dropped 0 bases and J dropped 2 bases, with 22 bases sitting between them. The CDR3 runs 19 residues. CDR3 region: CALGELGSVPKRGTDKLIF. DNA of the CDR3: TGTGCTCTTGGGGAACTTGGCTCAGTACCTAAGAGGGGAACCGATAAACTCATCTTT.

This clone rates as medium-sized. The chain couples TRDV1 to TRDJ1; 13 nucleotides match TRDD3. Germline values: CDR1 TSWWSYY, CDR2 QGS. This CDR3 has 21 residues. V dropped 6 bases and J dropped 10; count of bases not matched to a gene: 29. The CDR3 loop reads CALGNLPTTGAEYWGIRRLIF. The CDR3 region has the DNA TGTGCTCTTGGCAACCTTCCTACTACAGGAGCTGAGTACTGGGGGATACGCAGACTCATCTTT.

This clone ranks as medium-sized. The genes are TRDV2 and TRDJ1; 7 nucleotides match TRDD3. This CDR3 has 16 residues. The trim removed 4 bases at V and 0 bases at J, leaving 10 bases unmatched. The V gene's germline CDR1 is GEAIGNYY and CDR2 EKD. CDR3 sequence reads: CACELRTGDYTDKLIF. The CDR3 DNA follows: TGTGCCTGTGAACTTCGTACTGGGGATTACACCGATAAACTCATCTTT.

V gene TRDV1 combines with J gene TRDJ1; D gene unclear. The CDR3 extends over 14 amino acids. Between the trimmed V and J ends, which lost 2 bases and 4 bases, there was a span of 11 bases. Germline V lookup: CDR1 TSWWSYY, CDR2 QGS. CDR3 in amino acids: CALGEGSWHDKLIF. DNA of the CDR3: TGTGCTCTTGGGGAAGGGTCGTGGCACGATAAACTCATCTTT.

CDR3 sequence reads: CACDWGSSWDTRQMFF. Here the CDR3 DNA reads TGTGCCTGTGACTGGGGGAGCTCCTGGGACACCCGACAGATGTTTTTC. This rearrangement joins TRDV2 to TRDJ3; TRDD3 agrees at 7 bases. Per the germline V gene, CDR1 is GEAIGNYY and CDR2 is EKD. The CDR3 runs 16 residues. V shed 3 bases and J 0 bases; nucleotides not matched to a gene: 1.

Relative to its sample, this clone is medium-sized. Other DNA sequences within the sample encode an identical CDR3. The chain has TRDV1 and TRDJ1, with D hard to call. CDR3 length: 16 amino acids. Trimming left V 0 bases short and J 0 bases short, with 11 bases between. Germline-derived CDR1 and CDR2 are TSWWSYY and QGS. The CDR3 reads CALGELERGYTDKLIF. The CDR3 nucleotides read TGTGCTCTTGGGGAACTAGAGCGAGGGTACACCGATAAACTCATCTTT.